A single sample gave rise to the 8 T cell receptor beta chains below, sequenced in a study of cytomegalovirus exposure and HLA in healthy donors. Primers for the PCR totalled 60 Vbeta and 13 Jbeta. Assay used: immunoSEQ multiplex PCR; TCRdb lists only in-frame clones, some missing. The data show around 40,000 clones, about 80% seen once. Sequences were obtained from PBMCs. Source of these receptors: a woman aged 18-29 years in good health and CMV-seropositive.

V and J are TRBV9 and TRBJ2-7; 7 nucleotides line up with TRBD2. The CDR3 spans 13 residues. The V segment lost 4 bases and the J segment 5 bases; nucleotides outside the gene matches: 6. Germline-derived CDR1 and CDR2 are SGDLS and YYNGEE. The DNA of the CDR3 is TGTGCCAGCAGCCCCGGGGGAGGGGACGAGCAGTACTTC. This encodes CASSPGGGDEQYF. The complete variable domain, with remaining parts taken from reference TRBV9 and TRBJ2-7, reads DSGVTQTPKHLITATGQRVTLRCSPRSGDLSVYWYQQSLDQGLQFLIQYYNGEERAKGNILERFSAQQFPDLHSELNLSSLELGDSALYFCASSPGGGDEQYFGPGTRLTVT.

The chain is built from TRBV11-2 and TRBJ2-1; no clear D. Germline assignment: CDR1 SGHAT and CDR2 FQNNGV. The CDR3 sequence is 16 residues long. V lost 2 bases and J lost 6, with 17 bases in between. CDR3 nucleotides: TGTGCCAGCAGCTTAATCGGTCGCCATTACCCCAATGAGCAGTTCTTC. Amino acid sequence: CASSLIGRHYPNEQFF.

The rearrangement links TRBV30 to TRBJ1-5; perhaps TRBD1 as D (5 bases). The CDR3 runs 15 residues. V lost 4 bases to trimming and J lost 0 bases, with 13 bases between them. Germline-derived CDR1 and CDR2 are GTSNPN and SVGIG (reference sequence). The CDR3 protein is CAWTSRGYSNQPQHF. The CDR3 nucleotides read TGTGCCTGGACCTCAAGGGGTTATAGCAATCAGCCCCAGCATTTT. Full variable domain (remainder filled in from reference TRBV30 and TRBJ1-5): SQTIHQWPATLVQPVGSPLSLECTVEGTSNPNLYWYRQAAGRGLQLLFYSVGIGQISSEVPQNLSASRPQDRQFILSSKKLLLSDSGFYLCAWTSRGYSNQPQHFGDGTRLSIL.

This chain joins TRBV7-2 and TRBJ2-1; 7 nucleotides match TRBD2. The CDR3 is 15 amino acids. Germline assignment: CDR1 SGHTA and CDR2 FQGNSA. Unmatched junction bases numbered 3, after V lost 0 bases and J lost 4 bases. DNA of the CDR3: TGTGCCAGCAGCTTAGCGCGGGGGTCTTACAATGAGCAGTTCTTC. Translating it yields CASSLARGSYNEQFF.

The chain is built from TRBV14 and TRBJ2-4, with D hard to call. V lost 0 bases and J 9 bases, leaving 15 bases between the germline ends. Per germline, CDR1 SGHDN and CDR2 FVKESK. The CDR3 is made up of 15 amino acids. The CDR3 loop is CASSQDKNPQAIQYF. The CDR3 nucleotides read TGTGCCAGCAGCCAAGACAAAAATCCGCAAGCCATTCAGTACTTC.

The genes are TRBV21-1 and TRBJ1-1; the D segment call TRBD1 is taken from the table without a DNA check. TRBV21-1 is deemed a pseudogene. The CDR3 spans 16 residues. The CDR3 DNA follows: TGTGCCAGCAGCAAAGAAAAGAGCCTTTCAGGAACTGAAGCTTTCTTT. Its translation: CASSKEKSLSGTEAFF.

The chain is built from TRBV7-3 and TRBJ2-5, with D perhaps matching TRBD2 (6 bases). With 4 bases removed from V and 4 bases from J, the gap between germline ends came to 16 bases. The CDR3 is 15 amino acids. Germline CDR1 is SGHTA and CDR2 is FQGTGA. The CDR3 sequence is CASSSTGTWGETQYF. In DNA, the CDR3 is TGTGCCAGCAGCTCTACCGGGACTTGGGGAGAGACCCAGTACTTC.

The chain couples TRBV19 to TRBJ1-5; 7 nucleotides align to TRBD1. With 4 bases clipped from V and 6 bases from J, the junction kept 9 bases outside the gene matches. The V gene's germline CDR1 is LNHDA and CDR2 SQIVND (reference sequence). The CDR3 consists of 15 residues. As DNA, the CDR3 is TGTGCCAGTAGTACTACAGGGGCCCCACGTCAGCCCCAGCATTTT. Translating it yields CASSTTGAPRQPQHF.